This TCR beta chain is drawn from a study of early T cells in non-severe SARS-CoV-2 infection. Study results and caveats: Private and CD4 specificities were missed by VDJdb matching, skewed to anti-spike CD8.

TCRdb reprocessed the 5' RACE reads via MiXCR and lists one record per CDR3 protein. This table holds approximately 70,000 distinct CDR3 sequences, roughly 4.6% found once. This CDR3 contains 14 residues. Germline CDR1 ENHRY, CDR2 SYGVKD. Trimming stripped 0 bases from V and 4 bases from J, with 6 bases between. This clonotype showed up just a few times. The target antigen is unknown. V gene TRBV10-3 combines with J gene TRBJ1-4, with unresolved D. The clonotype comes from an adult who was a healthcare worker with PCR-confirmed SARS-CoV-2 infection or an uninfected control (not recorded which). The donor label of this sample is uncertain. Source: whole blood, taken at baseline. This chain's CDR3 is CAISESGGNEKLFF. In DNA, the CDR3 is TGTGCCATCAGTGAGTCGGGAGGTAATGAAAAACTGTTTTTT.